A selection of T cell receptor beta chains follows, all from one sample in a study of shared clonotypes between healthy human individuals. Method: immunoSEQ multiplex PCR; TCRdb's copy keeps in-frame clones and lacks some. The sample has over 2,000,000 clones; about 93% are singletons. Input material: naive CD8+ T cells from PBMCs. Receptor source: a young man in good health. Some clones in this sample may be carry-over from other donors' samples. CDR3s include the opening cysteine and the closing phenylalanine or tryptophan. Each record gives: clone size, J gene, D gene, V gene, CDR3 DNA, CDR3 protein. D genes are given only for firm matches. Rows may omit the clone size; those that give it use once, few, many or a size class.

abundance: -
j_gene: TRBJ2-5
d_gene: -
v_gene: TRBV7-9
CDR3nt: TGTGCCAGCAGCTTACGCGGTCAAGAGACCCAGTACTTC
CDR3aa: CASSLRGQETQYF

abundance: -
j_gene: TRBJ2-1
d_gene: -
v_gene: TRBV5-8
CDR3nt: TGTGCCAGCCAGCGATCTCCAGGTATCTCCTACAATGAGCAGTTCTTC
CDR3aa: CASQRSPGISYNEQFF

abundance: -
j_gene: TRBJ2-1
d_gene: -
v_gene: TRBV11-3
CDR3nt: TGTGCCAGCAGCCCCCCTAGCGACAATGAGCAGTTCTTC
CDR3aa: CASSPPSDNEQFF

abundance: -
j_gene: TRBJ2-2
d_gene: -
v_gene: TRBV29-1
CDR3nt: TGCAGCGTTACCGGGACAAGGAACACCGGGGAGCTGTTTTTT
CDR3aa: CSVTGTRNTGELFF

abundance: -
j_gene: TRBJ2-7
d_gene: -
v_gene: TRBV2
CDR3nt: TGTGCCAGCAGTGAAGCGCTTGGGCTCTTGCTTGGGGACGAGCAGTACTTC
CDR3aa: CASSEALGLLLGDEQYF

abundance: -
j_gene: TRBJ2-5
d_gene: TRBD2
v_gene: TRBV27
CDR3nt: TGTGCCAGCAGTCCATGGACGGACTTTGGACTAGCGGATCCCCAAGAGACCCAGTACTTC
CDR3aa: CASSPWTDFGLADPQETQYF

abundance: -
j_gene: TRBJ2-1
d_gene: -
v_gene: TRBV11-2
CDR3nt: TGTGCCAGCAAACCCATCCGGGAGCGGTACAATGAGCAGTTCTTC
CDR3aa: CASKPIRERYNEQFF

abundance: -
j_gene: TRBJ2-1
d_gene: TRBD2
v_gene: TRBV9
CDR3nt: TGTGCCAGCAGCGTAGCAACCTCCGGGACTAGCGGGAGGGGTGAGCAGTTCTTC
CDR3aa: CASSVATSGTSGRGEQFF

abundance: -
j_gene: TRBJ2-3
d_gene: TRBD2
v_gene: TRBV4-3
CDR3nt: TGCGCCAGCGGACGTAGCGGGAGCACAGATACGCAGTATTTT
CDR3aa: CASGRSGSTDTQYF

abundance: -
j_gene: TRBJ1-2
d_gene: TRBD1
v_gene: TRBV5-1
CDR3nt: TGCGCCAGCAGCCCTTGGGTGACGGGACAGGCGAACTATGGCTACACCTTC
CDR3aa: CASSPWVTGQANYGYTF

abundance: -
j_gene: TRBJ2-5
d_gene: -
v_gene: TRBV7-9
CDR3nt: TGTGCCAGCAGCCGGGCGGACCAAGAGACCCAGTACTTC
CDR3aa: CASSRADQETQYF

abundance: -
j_gene: TRBJ1-2
d_gene: TRBD1
v_gene: TRBV4-2
CDR3nt: TGTGCCAGCAGCCAAGATAGGGGGACAGGTTATGGCTACACCTTC
CDR3aa: CASSQDRGTGYGYTF

abundance: -
j_gene: TRBJ1-1
d_gene: -
v_gene: TRBV28
CDR3nt: TGTGCCAGCAGTTTCTTTGGTCTGAACACTGAAGCTTTCTTT
CDR3aa: CASSFFGLNTEAFF

abundance: -
j_gene: TRBJ1-5
d_gene: TRBD1
v_gene: TRBV28
CDR3nt: TGTGCCAGCAGCAACCCGCAGGGGGTGCAGCCCCAGCATTTT
CDR3aa: CASSNPQGVQPQHF

abundance: -
j_gene: TRBJ2-3
d_gene: -
v_gene: TRBV20-1
CDR3nt: TGCAGTGCCTCTACCACAGATACGCAGTATTTT
CDR3aa: CSASTTDTQYF

abundance: -
j_gene: TRBJ2-7
d_gene: -
v_gene: TRBV6-5
CDR3nt: TGTGCCAGCAGTTACTCGGGCACCGCCTACGAGCAGTACTTC
CDR3aa: CASSYSGTAYEQYF

abundance: -
j_gene: TRBJ2-5
d_gene: -
v_gene: TRBV10-3
CDR3nt: TGTGCCATCAGTGCCCCCTCGCGTCCAGAGACCCAGTACTTC
CDR3aa: CAISAPSRPETQYF

abundance: -
j_gene: TRBJ2-7
d_gene: -
v_gene: TRBV13
CDR3nt: TGTGCCAGCAGCTCCGGGACTGAGATCCCCTACGAGCAGTACTTC
CDR3aa: CASSSGTEIPYEQYF

abundance: -
j_gene: TRBJ2-1
d_gene: -
v_gene: TRBV7-2
CDR3nt: TGTGCCAGCAGCGGATACTTAAGGAGCTCCTACAATGAGCAGTTCTTC
CDR3aa: CASSGYLRSSYNEQFF

abundance: -
j_gene: TRBJ2-6
d_gene: -
v_gene: TRBV28
CDR3nt: TGTGCCAGTACAGTAGCTGGGGCCAACGTCCTGACTTTC
CDR3aa: CASTVAGANVLTF

abundance: -
j_gene: TRBJ1-2
d_gene: TRBD1
v_gene: TRBV7-9
CDR3nt: TGTGCCAGCAGCTTATCGGGACAGCAGCTTAGTGGCTACACCTTC
CDR3aa: CASSLSGQQLSGYTF

abundance: -
j_gene: TRBJ1-5
d_gene: TRBD1
v_gene: TRBV28
CDR3nt: TGTGCCAGCAACACGAGACAGGGCTATAGCAATCAGCCCCAGCATTTT
CDR3aa: CASNTRQGYSNQPQHF

abundance: -
j_gene: TRBJ2-2
d_gene: -
v_gene: TRBV19
CDR3nt: TGTGCCAGTAATACACTTGCGGGACAGCTAAACACCGGGGAGCTGTTTTTT
CDR3aa: CASNTLAGQLNTGELFF

abundance: -
j_gene: TRBJ2-1
d_gene: TRBD2
v_gene: TRBV28
CDR3nt: TGTGCCAGCAGTTTAGGGACTAGCATTTACAATGAGCAGTTCTTC
CDR3aa: CASSLGTSIYNEQFF

abundance: once
j_gene: TRBJ1-1
d_gene: TRBD1
v_gene: TRBV27
CDR3nt: TGTGCCAGCAGTTTATCGACGCCGGGACAGATCCCGAACACTGAAGCTTTCTTT
CDR3aa: CASSLSTPGQIPNTEAFF

abundance: -
j_gene: TRBJ2-1
d_gene: TRBD2
v_gene: TRBV10-3
CDR3nt: TGTGCCATCAGAGACGGGACTACCCAACCGGTTTGGAATGAGCAGTTCTTC
CDR3aa: CAIRDGTTQPVWNEQFF

abundance: -
j_gene: TRBJ2-7
d_gene: -
v_gene: TRBV6-5
CDR3nt: TGTGCCAGCAAAGCTTCCTACTACGAGCAGTACTTC
CDR3aa: CASKASYYEQYF

abundance: once
j_gene: TRBJ1-1
d_gene: -
v_gene: TRBV15
CDR3nt: TGTGCCACCAAGAGGGATCCCGGGGGAACTGAAGCTTTCTTT
CDR3aa: CATKRDPGGTEAFF

abundance: -
j_gene: TRBJ2-5
d_gene: -
v_gene: TRBV7-9
CDR3nt: TGTGCCAGCAGCCACCGGGCGGAGTACCAAGAGACCCAGTACTTC
CDR3aa: CASSHRAEYQETQYF

abundance: -
j_gene: TRBJ1-2
d_gene: -
v_gene: TRBV4-1
CDR3nt: TGCGCCAGCAGCCAAGCGGACAGACGGGGCTACACCTTC
CDR3aa: CASSQADRRGYTF

abundance: -
j_gene: TRBJ2-1
d_gene: -
v_gene: TRBV27
CDR3nt: TGTGCCAGCACGCTTGGAAGAAACTACAATGAGCAGTTCTTC
CDR3aa: CASTLGRNYNEQFF

abundance: -
j_gene: TRBJ1-3
d_gene: -
v_gene: TRBV4-1
CDR3nt: TGCGCCAGCAGCCAAGAAGGGTTGACAGGAAACACCATATATTTT
CDR3aa: CASSQEGLTGNTIYF

abundance: -
j_gene: TRBJ2-5
d_gene: -
v_gene: TRBV9
CDR3nt: TGTGCCAGCAGCCCGGGGGCGGGAGAAGAGACCCAGTACTTC
CDR3aa: CASSPGAGEETQYF

abundance: -
j_gene: TRBJ2-5
d_gene: TRBD2
v_gene: TRBV27
CDR3nt: TGTGCCAGCAGTTCGCCGGGACTAGGGGAAGAGACCCAGTACTTC
CDR3aa: CASSSPGLGEETQYF

abundance: -
j_gene: TRBJ2-7
d_gene: -
v_gene: TRBV7-3
CDR3nt: TGTGCCAGCAGCTCTTTCGGCGGAAAAGGCTACGAGCAGTACTTC
CDR3aa: CASSSFGGKGYEQYF

abundance: -
j_gene: TRBJ2-1
d_gene: -
v_gene: TRBV2
CDR3nt: TGTGCCAGCAGTGAATTGTGGGCAGGAGAGCAGTTCTTC
CDR3aa: CASSELWAGEQFF

abundance: -
j_gene: TRBJ1-2
d_gene: -
v_gene: TRBV29-1
CDR3nt: TGCAGCGTTGCACAGGGCTATGGCTACACCTTC
CDR3aa: CSVAQGYGYTF

abundance: -
j_gene: TRBJ1-3
d_gene: -
v_gene: TRBV10-3
CDR3nt: TGTGCCATCAGTGACCCCCTTGAGATACCCTCTGGAAACACCATATATTTT
CDR3aa: CAISDPLEIPSGNTIYF

abundance: -
j_gene: TRBJ2-7
d_gene: -
v_gene: TRBV4-1
CDR3nt: TGCGCCAGCAGCCAGCCGTACAGCAACTACGAGCAGTACTTC
CDR3aa: CASSQPYSNYEQYF

abundance: -
j_gene: TRBJ2-7
d_gene: -
v_gene: TRBV4-1
CDR3nt: TGCGCCAGCAGCCAAGGCCTCACGGAGCAGTACTTC
CDR3aa: CASSQGLTEQYF

abundance: -
j_gene: TRBJ1-4
d_gene: -
v_gene: TRBV25-1
CDR3nt: TGTGCCAGCAGTGAATATGGGCCTGGGGAACTGTTTTTT
CDR3aa: CASSEYGPGELFF

abundance: -
j_gene: TRBJ2-2
d_gene: -
v_gene: TRBV28
CDR3nt: TGTGCCAGCAGTACCGACTGGACCGGGGAGCTGTTTTTT
CDR3aa: CASSTDWTGELFF

abundance: -
j_gene: TRBJ2-7
d_gene: TRBD2
v_gene: TRBV5-1
CDR3nt: TGCGCCAGCAGCTTTAAGGCGGGAGCGTATGAGCAGTACTTC
CDR3aa: CASSFKAGAYEQYF

abundance: -
j_gene: TRBJ2-4
d_gene: -
v_gene: TRBV4-3
CDR3nt: TGCGCCAGCAGCCAAGTTTCGGGGCTGGACATTCAGTACTTC
CDR3aa: CASSQVSGLDIQYF

abundance: -
j_gene: TRBJ2-5
d_gene: -
v_gene: TRBV25-1
CDR3nt: TGTGCCAGCAGTGGGGACCGGCAGTACTTC
CDR3aa: CASSGDRQYF

abundance: -
j_gene: TRBJ2-2
d_gene: -
v_gene: TRBV27
CDR3nt: TGTGCCAGCAGCCCCCCCCGGGGGTGGCACACCGGGGAGCTGTTTTTT
CDR3aa: CASSPPRGWHTGELFF

abundance: -
j_gene: TRBJ2-7
d_gene: TRBD2
v_gene: TRBV5-6
CDR3nt: TGTGCCAGCAGCCAAGGACTAGCGGGAGGCTACGAGCAGTACTTC
CDR3aa: CASSQGLAGGYEQYF